The T cell receptor beta chain under discussion was sequenced for a study of OX40 agonist ivuxolimab in advanced cancers. The CDR3 consists of 12 residues. Germline V lookup: CDR1 SGHTA, CDR2 FQGNSA. V was cut by 5 bases and J by 9 bases, with 11 bases left in between. TCRdb keeps only in-frame clones here, not all; method: immunoSEQ multiplex PCR. The table shows some 75,000 clones, with around 82% occurring only once. The source of this sequence is an adult with an advanced solid tumor such as melanoma, head and neck, liver or kidney cancer. The gene calls are TRBV7-2 and TRBJ1-5; no clear D gene. Sequenced here: CD4+ or CD8+ T cells sorted from blood, sampled in a trial of the OX40 agonist ivuxolimab. CDR3: CASSDRGRPQHF. The CDR3 coding sequence is TGTGCCAGCAGCGACCGAGGACGGCCCCAGCATTTT.